This T cell receptor beta chain was observed in a study of blood T cells in healthy people across ages. Per the germline V gene, CDR1 is SGHKS and CDR2 is YYEKEE (reference sequence). This CDR3 spans 15 amino acids. V shed 0 bases and J shed 5 bases, with 14 bases lying between them. Using a J-beta primer mix together with a sample-barcoded 5' primer, a second PCR was run for about 6 to 12 cycles. TCRdb re-called the 5' RACE reads with MiXCR, one entry per CDR3 protein. This repertoire shows about 930,000 distinct CDR3 sequences, under 35% found once; its top ten account for roughly 10%. These data were also filed under a second study, of T cells of mothers and their children.

Sequencing was done on a sample of blood. The TCR originated in a woman aged 40 to 50 in good health. This rearrangement joins TRBV5-5 to TRBJ2-5, with a weak D call TRBD2 (6 bases). CDR3 loop: CASSLAWGVGETQYF. CDR3 in DNA: TGTGCCAGCAGCTTGGCTTGGGGGGTAGGCGAGACCCAGTACTTC.